The 29 T cell receptor beta chains below were found in one sample sequenced in a study of cytomegalovirus exposure and HLA in healthy donors. The method was immunoSEQ multiplex PCR; TCRdb's version includes in-frame clones alone and lacks a portion of them. The repertoire holds 65,000 to 70,000 clones, with around 93% as singletons. Sequencing was carried out using PBMCs. The receptors were sampled from a man aged 18-30 years in good health and CMV-seronegative.

This clone was observed once. This chain uses TRBV6-1 with TRBJ2-3; a weak D match, TRBD2 (6 bases). The germline V gene encodes CDR1 MNHNS and CDR2 SASEGT. This CDR3 is 14 amino acids long. Trimming left V 6 bases short and J 3 bases short, with 13 bases between. The CDR3 nucleotides are TGTGCCAGCAGCCGTGGGACTTCGACAGATACGCAGTATTTT. Its translation is CASSRGTSTDTQYF.

Concerning this clone itself: One junction end disagrees with the germline gene, perhaps due to a read error. The V and J genes are TRBV6-5 and TRBJ1-2, with D possibly being TRBD1 (5 bases). CDR1 and CDR2 (germline): MNHEY, SVGAGI. The CDR3 spans 13 residues. CDR3 in amino acids: CASRYIDRNGYTF. CDR3 nucleotides: TGTGCCAGCCGTTACATCGACAGAAATGGCTACACCTTC.

The chain uses TRBV27 and TRBJ2-4, with D possibly being TRBD1 (5 bases). The CDR3 consists of 17 residues. The V gene's germline CDR1 is MNHEY and CDR2 SMNVEV (reference sequence). The V and J ends lost 5 bases and 6 bases respectively, with 23 bases between them. The CDR3 nucleotides are TGTGCCAGCAGTCCCCAGGGCGCCAGGTTCGCTGGAAACATTCAGTACTTC. This translates into CASSPQGARFAGNIQYF.

This chain links TRBV5-1 with TRBJ2-1; 10 nucleotides agree with TRBD2. The trim removed 4 bases at V and 3 bases at J, leaving 7 bases unmatched. This CDR3 comprises 16 residues. Per the germline V gene, CDR1 is SGHRS and CDR2 is YFSETQ. The chain's CDR3 is CASSPVPSGSYNEQFF. DNA of the CDR3: TGCGCCAGCAGCCCGGTTCCTAGCGGGAGCTACAATGAGCAGTTCTTC. Complete variable domain (other parts from reference TRBV5-1 and TRBJ2-1): KAGVTQTPRYLIKTRGQQVTLSCSPISGHRSVSWYQQTPGQGLQFLFEYFSETQRNKGNFPGRFSGRQFSNSRSEMNVSTLELGDSALYLCASSPVPSGSYNEQFFGPGTRLTVL.

The chain is built from TRBV18 and TRBJ2-7, with 9 nucleotides matching TRBD2. Germline values: CDR1 KGHSH, CDR2 LQKENI. V lost 0 bases to trimming and J lost 3 bases; unmatched junction nucleotides: 6. The CDR3 totals 16 residues. CDR3 nucleotides: TGTGCCAGCTCACCACCGGGAAGCGGGAGGTTCTACGAGCAGTACTTC. It yields the protein CASSPPGSGRFYEQYF.

The rearrangement links TRBV7-9 to TRBJ1-2; D might be TRBD1 (6 bases). The CDR3 runs to 15 residues. Germline V gives CDR1 SEHNR, CDR2 FQNEAQ (reference sequence). The ends were cut back, 5 bases at V and 6 bases at J, with 19 bases in the middle. This chain's CDR3 is CASSTRQAHNHGYTF. In nucleotides, the CDR3 is TGTGCCAGCAGCACCCGACAGGCGCACAACCATGGCTACACCTTC.

The gene calls are TRBV19 and TRBJ2-7; weak D call: TRBD1 (5 bases). Germline V gene sequence: CDR1 LNHDA, CDR2 SQIVND (reference sequence). The CDR3 extends over 14 amino acids. The ends were cut back, 4 bases at V and 6 bases at J, with 16 bases in the middle. In DNA form, the CDR3 reads TGTGCCAGTAGTACAAGTGGCAGGGCCTCCGAGCAGTACTTC. As protein: CASSTSGRASEQYF.

This clone was seen ten or more times. The V and J genes are TRBV27 and TRBJ2-2; possibly TRBD1 for D (7 bases). Germline CDR1 and CDR2: MNHEY and SMNVEV (reference sequence). Deletions cut 4 bases from V and 15 bases from J, with 24 bases between. This CDR3 spans 15 amino acids. CDR3 in DNA: TGTGCCAGCAGTTACTCAACCACCAGGGGGGCCAAGGTGTTTTTT. Its protein product is CASSYSTTRGAKVFF.

This clone showed up just once. The chain uses TRBV6-1 and TRBJ2-7; 9 positions agree with TRBD1. The CDR3 length is 14 residues. Looked up from germline, CDR1 is MNHNS and CDR2 is SASEGT. After removal of 5 bases from V and 3 bases from J, the junction contained 5 bases not matched to a gene. The CDR3 sequence: CASSRQGVNYEQYF. The CDR3 DNA is TGTGCCAGCAGTAGACAGGGGGTTAACTACGAGCAGTACTTC.

The chain links TRBV29-1 to TRBJ1-5; 7 positions match TRBD1. The CDR3 has 14 residues. Trimming at V came to 6 bases and at J to 1 base, leaving 6 bases not matched to a gene. Germline V gene lookup returns CDR1 SQVTM and CDR2 ANQGSEA. CDR3 coding DNA: TGCAGCGTACAGACAGGGCTGAGCAATCAGCCCCAGCATTTT. This encodes CSVQTGLSNQPQHF. Complete variable domain (other parts from reference TRBV29-1 and TRBJ1-5): SAVISQKPSRDICQRGTSLTIQCQVDSQVTMMFWYRQQPGQSLTLIATANQGSEATYESGFVIDKFPISRPNLTFSTLTVSNMSPEDSSIYLCSVQTGLSNQPQHFGDGTRLSIL.

The chain is built from TRBV9 and TRBJ1-2; weak D call: TRBD1 (5 bases). This CDR3 has 14 residues. V shed 6 bases and J shed 6 bases, with 18 bases lying between them. The germline V gene encodes CDR1 SGDLS and CDR2 YYNGEE. This CDR3 reads CASMRPGGFDGYTF. The DNA for the CDR3 is TGTGCCAGCATGCGGCCGGGGGGATTTGATGGCTACACCTTC.

V gene TRBV28 combines with J gene TRBJ2-7, with TRBD1 matching 10 bases. The CDR3 length is 15 residues. The germline V gene has CDR1 MDHEN and CDR2 SYDVKM. Losses at the gene ends were 6 bases for V and 4 bases for J; bases not matched to a gene: 9. The CDR3 sequence: CASSSTGGKTYEQYF. The CDR3 nucleotides read TGTGCCAGCAGCTCGACAGGGGGCAAAACATACGAGCAGTACTTC.

This chain joins TRBV9 and TRBJ2-7; D is uncertain. Germline lookup yields CDR1 SGDLS and CDR2 YYNGEE. Trimming removed 0 bases from V and 2 bases from J, with 9 bases in between. The length of the CDR3 is 14 residues. In nucleotides, the CDR3 is TGTGCCAGCAGCGTAGGCGGTCTTACCTACGAGCAGTACTTC. Residues: CASSVGGLTYEQYF.

This chain connects TRBV28 to TRBJ2-6, with D possibly matching TRBD2 (6 bases). CDR3 size: 18 residues. CDR1 is MDHEN and CDR2 is SYDVKM in the germline V gene. The V end was cut by 3 bases, the J end by 0 bases, with 15 bases between. The CDR3 protein is CASSLQREINSGANVLTF. CDR3 bases: TGTGCCAGCAGTTTGCAACGGGAGATCAACTCTGGGGCCAACGTCCTGACTTTC. The full variable domain, in which reference TRBV28 and TRBJ2-6 provide the parts outside the CDR3, is DVKVTQSSRYLVKRTGEKVFLECVQDMDHENMFWYRQDPGLGLRLIYFSYDVKMKEKGDIPEGYSVSREKKERFSLILESASTNQTSMYLCASSLQREINSGANVLTFGAGSRLTVL.

The chain carries TRBV7-9 and TRBJ1-2, with 7 bases aligning to TRBD1. The germline V gene has CDR1 SEHNR and CDR2 FQNEAQ (reference sequence). V shed 5 bases, J shed 4 bases, and the junction held 4 bases outside the gene matches. The CDR3 is made up of 13 amino acids. CDR3 DNA: TGTGCCAGCAGCGCCGGGACAGCCTATGGCTACACCTTC. This gives the protein CASSAGTAYGYTF. The full variable domain, completed using reference TRBV7-9 and TRBJ1-2, is DTGVSQNPRHKITKRGQNVTFRCDPISEHNRLYWYRQTLGQGPEFLTYFQNEAQLEKSRLLSDRFSAERPKGSFSTLEIQRTEQGDSAMYLCASSAGTAYGYTFGSGTRLTVV.

V usage is TRBV7-2 and J usage is TRBJ1-1, with D possibly matching TRBD1 (6 bases). This CDR3 region has 13 residues. Per germline, CDR1 SGHTA and CDR2 FQGNSA. Trimming removed 2 bases from V and 4 bases from J, with 8 bases in between. The CDR3 DNA is TGTGCCAGCAGCTTAACAGGGCTCACTGAAGCTTTCTTT. This codes for CASSLTGLTEAFF.

The chain couples TRBV28 to TRBJ2-1; TRBD2 aligns across 15 bases. After removal of 4 bases from V and 0 bases from J, the junction contained 4 bases not matched to a gene. From germline, CDR1 is MDHEN and CDR2 SYDVKM. The CDR3 has 18 residues. The CDR3 here is CASSYGTSGRPSYNEQFF. The CDR3 nucleotides are TGTGCCAGCAGTTACGGGACTAGCGGGAGGCCCTCCTACAATGAGCAGTTCTTC.

This chain links TRBV2 with TRBJ1-3; 7 nucleotides match TRBD1. The V gene end was trimmed by 7 bases and the J gene end by 7 bases; junction bases not matched to a gene: 16. Germline assignment: CDR1 SNHLY and CDR2 FYNNEI. This CDR3 region has 16 residues. CDR3 protein: CASKSYRGGSGNTIYF. DNA for the CDR3: TGTGCCAGCAAGAGTTACAGGGGCGGAAGCGGGAACACCATATATTTT.

The rearrangement joins TRBV7-2 to TRBJ1-3; D gene uncertain. CDR1 and CDR2 (germline): SGHTA, FQGNSA. This CDR3 comprises 16 residues. V gave up 8 bases and J gave up 0 bases, with 17 bases separating them. DNA of the CDR3: TGTGCCAGCTCTGCATCCGTTGAGAACTCTGGAAACACCATATATTTT. Translating gives CASSASVENSGNTIYF. The full variable domain, in which reference TRBV7-2 and TRBJ1-3 provide the parts outside the CDR3, is GAGVSQSPSNKVTEKGKDVELRCDPISGHTALYWYRQSLGQGLEFLIYFQGNSAPDKSGLPSDRFSAERTGGSVSTLTIQRTQQEDSAVYLCASSASVENSGNTIYFGEGSWLTVV.

The chain is built from TRBV9 and TRBJ1-5; 7 positions agree with TRBD1. This CDR3 has 15 amino acids. The V gene's germline CDR1 is SGDLS and CDR2 YYNGEE. Germline trimming cut 0 bases from V and 3 bases from J; bases unmatched to any gene: 3. CDR3 region: CASSVGTGVNQPQHF. CDR3 DNA sequence: TGTGCCAGCAGCGTAGGAACAGGGGTCAATCAGCCCCAGCATTTT.

The rearrangement links TRBV30 to TRBJ1-1, with a weak D call TRBD1 (6 bases). This CDR3 comprises 16 residues. CDR1 and CDR2 (germline): GTSNPN, SVGIG (reference sequence). The V end lost 5 bases, the J end lost 4 bases, and 23 bases lay between the germline ends. CDR3 region: CAWEFTLSAGATEAFF. CDR3 sequence (DNA): TGTGCCTGGGAATTCACCCTCTCGGCGGGGGCCACTGAAGCTTTCTTT.

The J gene is TRBJ1-2, the V gene TRBV5-1, with D possibly being TRBD1 (6 bases). V was pared by 0 bases and J by 2 bases, with 11 bases between. The germline CDR1 and CDR2 sequences are SGHRS and YFSETQ. The CDR3 has 15 residues. For the CDR3, the DNA is TGCGCCAGCAGCTTGGAATCAGGGGAAAACTATGGCTACACCTTC. It is translated as CASSLESGENYGYTF. Looking up the rest from reference TRBV5-1 and TRBJ1-2 gives the full variable domain: KAGVTQTPRYLIKTRGQQVTLSCSPISGHRSVSWYQQTPGQGLQFLFEYFSETQRNKGNFPGRFSGRQFSNSRSEMNVSTLELGDSALYLCASSLESGENYGYTFGSGTRLTVV.

This sequence joins TRBV15 and TRBJ1-1, with 8 bases aligning to TRBD1. Per germline, CDR1 LNHNV and CDR2 YYDKDF (reference sequence). CDR3 size: 16 residues. After removal of 8 bases from V and 1 base from J, the junction contained 12 bases not matched to a gene. The CDR3 DNA is TGTGCCACCCAACGCAACCCCCAGGGGGCGAACACTGAAGCTTTCTTT. Protein: CATQRNPQGANTEAFF.

This clone was observed a single time. The V call is TRBV4-2, the J call TRBJ2-1, with a tentative D call TRBD2 (5 bases). This CDR3 spans 13 amino acids. Germline V gene data show CDR1 as LGHNA and CDR2 as YNFKEQ. Trimming stripped 1 base from V and 8 bases from J, with 9 bases between. The CDR3 DNA sequence: TGTGCCAGCAGCCAAGCTGAGGGTCATGAGCAGTTCTTC. It yields the protein CASSQAEGHEQFF.

The rearrangement uses TRBV5-1 and TRBJ2-5, with D perhaps TRBD2 (7 bases). V was pared by 3 bases and J by 3 bases, with 9 bases between. Germline-derived CDR1 and CDR2 are SGHRS and YFSETQ. This CDR3 is 13 amino acids long. The CDR3 coding sequence is TGCGCCAGCAGCTGGGGGGGCGAAGAGACCCAGTACTTC. Protein sequence: CASSWGGEETQYF.

The chain links TRBV7-2 to TRBJ1-1; D remains unclear. The germline V and J ends were trimmed by 2 bases and 5 bases, with 9 bases remaining between them. Germline V lookup: CDR1 SGHTA, CDR2 FQGNSA. This CDR3 has 13 amino acids. The CDR3 region is CASSLSVLTEAFF. The CDR3 DNA reads TGTGCCAGCAGCTTATCCGTGCTAACTGAAGCTTTCTTT.

This chain joins TRBV11-2 and TRBJ2-1; weak D call: TRBD2 (6 bases). Germline CDR1 and CDR2: SGHAT and FQNNGV. The V end lost 5 bases, the J end lost 7 bases, and 15 bases lay between the germline ends. The CDR3 is 14 amino acids. The CDR3 is CASSPLRGFNEQFF. The DNA for the CDR3 is TGTGCCAGCAGCCCTTTGCGGGGTTTTAATGAGCAGTTCTTC. The whole variable domain, remainder taken from reference TRBV11-2 and TRBJ2-1, is EAGVAQSPRYKIIEKRQSVAFWCNPISGHATLYWYQQILGQGPKLLIQFQNNGVVDDSQLPKDRFSAERLKGVDSTLKIQPAKLEDSAVYLCASSPLRGFNEQFFGPGTRLTVL.

V is TRBV9 and J is TRBJ2-1; 7 bases are shared with TRBD2. Germline V gene lookup returns CDR1 SGDLS and CDR2 YYNGEE. This CDR3 region has 16 residues. Trimming at V came to 7 bases and at J to 8 bases, leaving 18 bases not matched to a gene. The CDR3 loop reads CASAWRELLEDDEQFF. The CDR3, as DNA: TGTGCCAGCGCGTGGCGGGAGCTCCTCGAGGACGATGAGCAGTTCTTC.

The chain recombines TRBV2 with TRBJ2-7; D perhaps matches TRBD2 (7 bases). This CDR3 comprises 13 residues. Looked up from germline, CDR1 is SNHLY and CDR2 is FYNNEI. The V end was cut by 10 bases, the J end by 4 bases, with 17 bases between. The CDR3 bases are TGTGCCACCTCGCCACAGGGAGGGTACGAGCAGTACTTC. Its translation is CATSPQGGYEQYF.